The subject of this entry is one T cell receptor beta chain. Antigen unknown. CDR1 SGHNT and CDR2 YENEEA come from the germline V gene. The CDR3 sequence is 15 residues long. Unmatched junction bases numbered 5, after V lost 4 bases and J lost 3 bases. Only in-frame clones appear in the TCRdb table, and some are missing; sequencing was by immunoSEQ multiplex PCR. The repertoire has some 26,000 clones, about 87% of them found once; the top ten carry around 2.8%. This record comes from a study of T cells in localized non-small cell lung cancer. Study-level findings and limits: A median of around 60 clones ranked among the top 100 in tumor appeared in adjacent lung. Longer overall survival was associated with a higher density of T cells in the blood.

The chain recombines TRBV11-3 with TRBJ2-2; 7 bases match TRBD1. The source material was peripheral blood, sampled before any cancer treatment. The sequence derives from a woman aged 18-49 years with stage I lung adenocarcinoma. The CDR3 sequence is CASSSPQGYTGELFF. The CDR3 bases are TGTGCCAGCAGCTCTCCACAGGGGTACACCGGGGAGCTGTTTTTT.